A selection of T cell receptor beta chains follows, all from one sample in a study of T cell clones after liver transplantation. This table comes from immunoSEQ multiplex PCR, and its TCRdb copy is limited to in-frame clones, with some not included. The top ten hold over 0.75% of the sample, which has some 110,000 clones, around 86% seen once. This material consisted of CD4+ T cells from blood, taken before liver transplant. Every receptor here comes from a human donor who received a liver transplant. Each CDR3 is given with its conserved first and last residue. The order of the fields is clone size, D gene, J gene, V gene, CDR3 protein, CDR3 DNA. D genes are given only for firm matches. Not all rows give a size; the values are once, few, many and, for expanded clones, a class.

abundance: few; d_gene: TRBD1; j_gene: TRBJ1-2; v_gene: TRBV6-6; CDR3aa: CASGAPGGNGYTF; CDR3nt: TGTGCCAGCGGGGCGCCAGGGGGAAATGGCTACACCTTC
abundance: -; d_gene: TRBD1; j_gene: TRBJ1-3; v_gene: TRBV9; CDR3aa: CASSVGTGASGNTIYF; CDR3nt: TGTGCCAGCAGCGTAGGAACAGGGGCCTCTGGAAACACCATATATTTT
abundance: -; d_gene: -; j_gene: TRBJ2-2; v_gene: TRBV19; CDR3aa: CASSGGGSISGELFF; CDR3nt: TGTGCCAGTAGCGGAGGAGGGTCGATTTCCGGGGAGCTGTTTTTT
abundance: -; d_gene: -; j_gene: TRBJ2-2; v_gene: TRBV19; CDR3aa: CASSGSRQANTGELFF; CDR3nt: TGTGCCAGTAGTGGGAGTAGACAAGCGAACACCGGGGAGCTGTTTTTT
abundance: -; d_gene: -; j_gene: TRBJ2-1; v_gene: TRBV9; CDR3aa: CASSRASGSYNEQFF; CDR3nt: TGTGCCAGCTCCCGAGCCAGTGGCTCCTACAATGAGCAGTTCTTC
abundance: -; d_gene: -; j_gene: TRBJ2-1; v_gene: TRBV19; CDR3aa: CASSGAHFYNEQFF; CDR3nt: TGTGCCAGTAGTGGGGCCCACTTTTACAATGAGCAGTTCTTC
abundance: -; d_gene: -; j_gene: TRBJ2-6; v_gene: TRBV2; CDR3aa: CASRDELASGANVLTF; CDR3nt: TGTGCCAGCAGGGACGAGTTGGCCTCTGGGGCCAACGTCCTGACTTTC
abundance: -; d_gene: -; j_gene: TRBJ2-5; v_gene: TRBV15; CDR3aa: CATSSPRGQETQYF; CDR3nt: TGTGCCACCAGCTCCCCCAGGGGACAAGAGACCCAGTACTTC
abundance: -; d_gene: -; j_gene: TRBJ2-7; v_gene: TRBV10-2; CDR3aa: CATQTPEGEQYF; CDR3nt: TGCGCCACCCAGACACCCGAAGGGGAGCAGTACTTC
abundance: -; d_gene: TRBD1; j_gene: TRBJ2-2; v_gene: TRBV6-1; CDR3aa: CAGRQGLNTGELFF; CDR3nt: TGTGCCGGGCGACAGGGATTGAACACCGGGGAGCTGTTTTTT
abundance: -; d_gene: -; j_gene: TRBJ2-4; v_gene: TRBV27; CDR3aa: CASSPSVAKNIQYF; CDR3nt: TGTGCCAGCAGTCCGTCGGTAGCCAAAAACATTCAGTACTTC
abundance: -; d_gene: -; j_gene: TRBJ1-5; v_gene: TRBV5-1; CDR3aa: CASSYDRKGPQHF; CDR3nt: TGCGCCAGCAGCTACGACAGAAAGGGACCCCAGCATTTT
abundance: -; d_gene: -; j_gene: TRBJ2-3; v_gene: TRBV5-1; CDR3aa: CASSLAGIRADTQYF; CDR3nt: TGCGCCAGCAGCTTGGCCGGGATTCGGGCAGATACGCAGTATTTT
abundance: -; d_gene: -; j_gene: TRBJ2-7; v_gene: TRBV5-1; CDR3aa: CASSLAAASSVGQYF; CDR3nt: TGCGCCAGCAGCTTGGCCGCGGCCAGTTCGGTAGGGCAGTACTTC
abundance: -; d_gene: -; j_gene: TRBJ2-2; v_gene: TRBV5-1; CDR3aa: CASSLAGGTGELFF; CDR3nt: TGCGCCAGCAGCTTGGCGGGTGGGACCGGGGAGCTGTTTTTT
abundance: few; d_gene: -; j_gene: TRBJ1-1; v_gene: TRBV6-4; CDR3aa: CASSVDTFTEAFF; CDR3nt: TGTGCCAGCAGTGTCGACACCTTCACTGAAGCTTTCTTT
abundance: -; d_gene: -; j_gene: TRBJ2-1; v_gene: TRBV7-2; CDR3aa: CASSAHRLALNNEQFF; CDR3nt: TGTGCCAGCAGCGCTCATCGGCTAGCGTTAAACAATGAGCAGTTCTTC
abundance: -; d_gene: -; j_gene: TRBJ1-1; v_gene: TRBV2; CDR3aa: CASCDSLILLNTEAFF; CDR3nt: TGTGCCAGCTGCGACAGCTTAATACTGCTGAACACTGAAGCTTTCTTT
abundance: -; d_gene: TRBD1; j_gene: TRBJ1-2; v_gene: TRBV5-1; CDR3aa: CASSKNRDRDPNYGYTF; CDR3nt: TGCGCCAGCAGCAAGAACCGGGACAGGGACCCTAACTATGGCTACACCTTC
abundance: few; d_gene: -; j_gene: TRBJ2-6; v_gene: TRBV5-8; CDR3aa: CASSPGRVRSGANVLTF; CDR3nt: TGTGCCAGCAGCCCAGGCAGGGTTCGCTCTGGGGCCAACGTCCTGACTTTC